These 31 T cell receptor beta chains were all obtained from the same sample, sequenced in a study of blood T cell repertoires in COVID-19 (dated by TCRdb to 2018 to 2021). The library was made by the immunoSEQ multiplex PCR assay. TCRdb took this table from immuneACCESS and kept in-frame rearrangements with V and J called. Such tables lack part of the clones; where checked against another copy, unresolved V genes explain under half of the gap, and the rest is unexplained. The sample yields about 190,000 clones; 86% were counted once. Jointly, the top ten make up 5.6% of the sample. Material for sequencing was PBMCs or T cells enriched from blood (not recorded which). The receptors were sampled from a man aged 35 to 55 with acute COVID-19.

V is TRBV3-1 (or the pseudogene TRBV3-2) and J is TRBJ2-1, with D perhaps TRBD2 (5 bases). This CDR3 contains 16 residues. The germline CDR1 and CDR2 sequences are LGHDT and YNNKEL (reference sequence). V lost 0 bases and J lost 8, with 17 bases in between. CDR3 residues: CASSQDRRVILDEQFF. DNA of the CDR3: TGTGCCAGCAGCCAAGATCGGCGGGTTATTTTGGATGAGCAGTTCTTC.

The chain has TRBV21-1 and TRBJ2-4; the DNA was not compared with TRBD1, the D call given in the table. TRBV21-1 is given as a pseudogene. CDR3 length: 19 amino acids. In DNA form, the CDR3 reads TGTGCCAGCAGCAAAAAGGTCCCCCGGGACACTAGGGACAAAAACATTCAGTACTTC. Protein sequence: CASSKKVPRDTRDKNIQYF.

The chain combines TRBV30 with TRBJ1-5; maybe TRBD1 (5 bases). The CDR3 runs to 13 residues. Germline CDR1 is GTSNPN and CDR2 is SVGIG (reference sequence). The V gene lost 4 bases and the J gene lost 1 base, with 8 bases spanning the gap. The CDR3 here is CAWTRQSNQPQHF. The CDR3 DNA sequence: TGTGCCTGGACGCGACAGAGCAATCAGCCCCAGCATTTT.

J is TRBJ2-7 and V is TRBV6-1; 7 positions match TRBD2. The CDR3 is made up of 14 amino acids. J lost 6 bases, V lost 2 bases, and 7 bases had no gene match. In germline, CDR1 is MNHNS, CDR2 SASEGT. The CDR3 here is CASSEQGGTPEQYF. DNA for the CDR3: TGTGCCAGCAGTGAACAGGGAGGGACGCCCGAGCAGTACTTC.

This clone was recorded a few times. This CDR3 reads CATTGGEQGRTEAFF. DNA of the CDR3: TGTGCCACCACCGGGGGGGAACAGGGCAGGACTGAAGCTTTCTTT. This rearrangement joins TRBV6-5 to TRBJ1-1; TRBD1 might be the D (6 bases). Germline CDR1 reads MNHEY; CDR2 reads SVGAGI. The CDR3 is made up of 15 amino acids. V gave up 10 bases and J gave up 5 bases, with 23 bases separating them.

The CDR3 DNA sequence: TGTGCCAGCAGCACAGTTGGCTACACCTTC. Translated: CASSTVGYTF. This chain joins TRBV2 and TRBJ1-2; no clear D. The CDR3 consists of 10 residues. Germline loops: CDR1 SNHLY, CDR2 FYNNEI. V was shortened by 6 bases and J by 7 bases, with 6 bases between the two germline ends.

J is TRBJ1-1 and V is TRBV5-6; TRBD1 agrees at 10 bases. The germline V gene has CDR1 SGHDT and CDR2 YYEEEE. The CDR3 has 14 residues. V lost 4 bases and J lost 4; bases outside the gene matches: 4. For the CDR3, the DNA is TGTGCCAGCAGCGGCCGGGACAGGGGCACTGAAGCTTTCTTT. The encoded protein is CASSGRDRGTEAFF.

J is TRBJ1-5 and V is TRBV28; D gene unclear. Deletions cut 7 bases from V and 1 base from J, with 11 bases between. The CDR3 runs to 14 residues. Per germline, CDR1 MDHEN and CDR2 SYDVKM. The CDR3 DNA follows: TGTGCCAGCACTTGGGCTCTAAGCAATCAGCCCCAGCATTTT. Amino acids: CASTWALSNQPQHF.

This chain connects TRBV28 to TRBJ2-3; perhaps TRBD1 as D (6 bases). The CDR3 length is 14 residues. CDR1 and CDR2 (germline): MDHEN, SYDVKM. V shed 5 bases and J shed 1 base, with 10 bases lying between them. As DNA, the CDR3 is TGTGCCAGCAGTCGCCCAGGGGGCACAGATACGCAGTATTTT. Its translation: CASSRPGGTDTQYF.

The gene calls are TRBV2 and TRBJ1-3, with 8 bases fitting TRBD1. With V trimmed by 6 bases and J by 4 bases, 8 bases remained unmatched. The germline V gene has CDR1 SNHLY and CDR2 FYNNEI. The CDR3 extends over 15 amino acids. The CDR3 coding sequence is TGTGCCAGCAGGGCTGACAGGGGATGGGGAAACACCATATATTTT. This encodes CASRADRGWGNTIYF.

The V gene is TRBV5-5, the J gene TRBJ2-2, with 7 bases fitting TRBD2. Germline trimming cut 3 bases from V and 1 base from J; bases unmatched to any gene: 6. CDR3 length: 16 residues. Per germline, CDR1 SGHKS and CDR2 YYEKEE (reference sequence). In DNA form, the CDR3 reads TGTGCCAGCAGCTCCCCCGCTAGCGGGAACACCGGGGAGCTGTTTTTT. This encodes CASSSPASGNTGELFF.

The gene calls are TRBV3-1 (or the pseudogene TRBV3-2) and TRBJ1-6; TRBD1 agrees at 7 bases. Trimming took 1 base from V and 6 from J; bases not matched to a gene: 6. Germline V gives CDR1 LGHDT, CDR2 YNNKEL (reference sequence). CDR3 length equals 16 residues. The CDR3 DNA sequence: TGTGCCAGCAGCCAAGGGCCGACAGGGTTTAATTCACCCCTCCACTTT. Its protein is CASSQGPTGFNSPLHF.

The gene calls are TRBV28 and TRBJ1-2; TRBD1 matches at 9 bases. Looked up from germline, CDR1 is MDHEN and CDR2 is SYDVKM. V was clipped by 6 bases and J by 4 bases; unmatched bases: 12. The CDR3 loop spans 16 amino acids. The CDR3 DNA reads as TGTGCCAGCAGACCTCCGGGACAGGGTACCTCCTATGGCTACACCTTC. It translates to CASRPPGQGTSYGYTF.

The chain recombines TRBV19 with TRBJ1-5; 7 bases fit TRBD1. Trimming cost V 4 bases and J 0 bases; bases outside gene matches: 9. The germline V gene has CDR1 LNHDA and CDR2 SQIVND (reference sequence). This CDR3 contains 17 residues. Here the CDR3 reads CASSTRDSGYSNQPQHF. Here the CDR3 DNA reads TGTGCCAGTAGTACCCGGGACAGCGGTTATAGCAATCAGCCCCAGCATTTT.

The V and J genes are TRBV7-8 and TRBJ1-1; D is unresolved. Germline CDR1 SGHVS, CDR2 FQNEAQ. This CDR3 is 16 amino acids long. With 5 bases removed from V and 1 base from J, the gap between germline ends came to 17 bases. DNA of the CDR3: TGTGCCAGCAGCCCTAGAGGGCAGACGAAGAACACTGAAGCTTTCTTT. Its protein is CASSPRGQTKNTEAFF.

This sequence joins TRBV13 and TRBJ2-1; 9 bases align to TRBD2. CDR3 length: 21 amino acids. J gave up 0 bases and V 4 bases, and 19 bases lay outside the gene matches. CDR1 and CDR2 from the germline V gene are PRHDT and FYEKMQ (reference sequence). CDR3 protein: CASSSGSAGISGRSSYNEQFF. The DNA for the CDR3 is TGTGCCAGCAGCTCAGGGAGTGCGGGGATTAGCGGGAGAAGCTCCTACAATGAGCAGTTCTTC.

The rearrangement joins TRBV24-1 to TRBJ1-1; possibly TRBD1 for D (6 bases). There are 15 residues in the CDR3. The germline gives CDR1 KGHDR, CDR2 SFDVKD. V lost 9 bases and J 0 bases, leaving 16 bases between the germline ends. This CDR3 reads CATGQSELLNTEAFF. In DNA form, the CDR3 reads TGTGCCACCGGACAGTCCGAACTGTTGAACACTGAAGCTTTCTTT.

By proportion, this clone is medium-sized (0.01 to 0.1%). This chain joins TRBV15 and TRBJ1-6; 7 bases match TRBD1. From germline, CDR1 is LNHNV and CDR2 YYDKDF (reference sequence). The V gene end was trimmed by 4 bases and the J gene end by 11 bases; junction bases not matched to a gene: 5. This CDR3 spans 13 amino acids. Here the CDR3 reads CATSTDRVAPLHF. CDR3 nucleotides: TGTGCCACCAGCACAGACAGGGTCGCACCCCTCCACTTT.

The CDR3 sequence is CASSKNPGGRTEAFF. CDR3 in DNA: TGTGCCAGCAGCAAGAACCCCGGGGGGAGGACTGAAGCTTTCTTT. The gene calls are TRBV11-2 and TRBJ1-1; a possible D gene is TRBD1 (5 bases). The CDR3 loop spans 15 amino acids. V lost 5 bases to trimming and J lost 5 bases, with 18 bases between them. The germline CDR1 and CDR2 sequences are SGHAT and FQNNGV.

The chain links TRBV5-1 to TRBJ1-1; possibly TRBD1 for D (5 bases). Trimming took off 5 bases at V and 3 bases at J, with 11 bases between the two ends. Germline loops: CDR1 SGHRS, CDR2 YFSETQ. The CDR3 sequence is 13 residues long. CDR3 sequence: CASRGEEDTEAFF. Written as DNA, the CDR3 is TGCGCCAGCAGAGGGGAGGAGGACACTGAAGCTTTCTTT. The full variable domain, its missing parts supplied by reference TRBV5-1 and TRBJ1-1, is KAGVTQTPRYLIKTRGQQVTLSCSPISGHRSVSWYQQTPGQGLQFLFEYFSETQRNKGNFPGRFSGRQFSNSRSEMNVSTLELGDSALYLCASRGEEDTEAFFGQGTRLTVV.

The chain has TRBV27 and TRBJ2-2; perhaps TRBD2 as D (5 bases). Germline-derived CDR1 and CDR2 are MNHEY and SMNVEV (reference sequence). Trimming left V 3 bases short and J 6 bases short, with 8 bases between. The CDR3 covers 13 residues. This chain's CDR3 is CASSLPGAGELFF. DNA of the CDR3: TGTGCCAGCAGTTTGCCCGGGGCCGGGGAGCTGTTTTTT.

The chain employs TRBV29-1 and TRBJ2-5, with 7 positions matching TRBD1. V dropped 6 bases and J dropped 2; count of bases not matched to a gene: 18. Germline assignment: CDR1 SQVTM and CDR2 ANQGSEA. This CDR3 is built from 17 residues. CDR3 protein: CSVTRGSIRDGQETQYF. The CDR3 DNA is TGCAGCGTCACCAGGGGGAGCATCCGGGACGGTCAAGAGACCCAGTACTTC.

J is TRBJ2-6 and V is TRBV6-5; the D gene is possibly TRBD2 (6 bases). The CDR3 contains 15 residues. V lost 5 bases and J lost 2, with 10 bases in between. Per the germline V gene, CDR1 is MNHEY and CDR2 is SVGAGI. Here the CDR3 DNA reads TGTGCCAGCAGTAGGGACTCTACTGGGGCCAACGTCCTGACTTTC. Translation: CASSRDSTGANVLTF.

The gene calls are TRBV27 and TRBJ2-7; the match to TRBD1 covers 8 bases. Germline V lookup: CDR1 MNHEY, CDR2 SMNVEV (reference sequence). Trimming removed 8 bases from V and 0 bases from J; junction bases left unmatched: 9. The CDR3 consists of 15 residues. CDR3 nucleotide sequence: TGTGCCAGCGGATTTTTGGACAGGGACTCCTACGAGCAGTACTTC. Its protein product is CASGFLDRDSYEQYF.

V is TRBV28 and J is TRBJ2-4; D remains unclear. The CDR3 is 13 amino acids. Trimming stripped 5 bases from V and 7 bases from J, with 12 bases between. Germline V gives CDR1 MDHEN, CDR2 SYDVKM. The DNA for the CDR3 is TGTGCCAGCAGTCCCCCCAACACCAACATTCAGTACTTC. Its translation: CASSPPNTNIQYF.

The CDR3: CAGDRGAYNEQFF. The CDR3 region has the DNA TGTGCCGGAGACAGGGGGGCCTACAATGAGCAGTTCTTC. The V and J genes are TRBV2 and TRBJ2-1; the match to TRBD1 covers 9 bases. After removal of 11 bases from V and 2 bases from J, the junction contained 4 bases not matched to a gene. CDR1 and CDR2 from the germline V gene are SNHLY and FYNNEI. There are 13 residues in the CDR3.

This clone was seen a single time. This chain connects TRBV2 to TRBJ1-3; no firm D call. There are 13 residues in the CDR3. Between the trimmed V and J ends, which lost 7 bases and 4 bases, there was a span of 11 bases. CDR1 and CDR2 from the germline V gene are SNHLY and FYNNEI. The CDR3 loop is CASTEVSGNTIYF. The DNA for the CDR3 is TGTGCCAGCACCGAGGTGTCAGGAAACACCATATATTTT.

As DNA, the CDR3 is TGCGCCAGCAGCCTACGGGACAGGGGCACCGGGGAGCTGTTTTTT. This codes for CASSLRDRGTGELFF. The chain uses TRBV4-3 and TRBJ2-2, with 10 bases lining up with TRBD1. This CDR3 comprises 15 residues. Germline loops: CDR1 LGHNA, CDR2 YSLEER. V lost 4 bases, J lost 4 bases, and 3 bases stayed unmatched.

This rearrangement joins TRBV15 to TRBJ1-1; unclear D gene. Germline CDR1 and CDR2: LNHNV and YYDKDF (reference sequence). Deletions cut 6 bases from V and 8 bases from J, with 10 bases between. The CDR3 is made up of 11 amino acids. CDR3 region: CATRRAGEAFF. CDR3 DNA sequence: TGTGCCACCAGGAGGGCCGGCGAAGCTTTCTTT.

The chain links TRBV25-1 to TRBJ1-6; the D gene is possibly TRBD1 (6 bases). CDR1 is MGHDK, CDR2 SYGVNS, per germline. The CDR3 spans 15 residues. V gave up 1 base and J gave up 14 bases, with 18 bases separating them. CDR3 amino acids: CASSEWGRGVETLHF. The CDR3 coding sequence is TGTGCCAGCAGTGAATGGGGCAGGGGAGTTGAAACCCTCCACTTT.

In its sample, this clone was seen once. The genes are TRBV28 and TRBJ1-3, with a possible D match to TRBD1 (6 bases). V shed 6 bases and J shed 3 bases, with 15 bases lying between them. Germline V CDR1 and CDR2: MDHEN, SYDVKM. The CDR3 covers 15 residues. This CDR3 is CASSFSGVFGNTIYF. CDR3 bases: TGTGCCAGCAGCTTTTCAGGGGTATTTGGAAACACCATATATTTT.